The TCR beta chain under discussion was sequenced for a study of cytomegalovirus exposure and HLA in healthy donors (TCRdb year 2017). In the study overall: An earlier analysis of 587 of the donors reported 276 Gb of sequence data and roughly 120 million unique TCR beta sequences obtained from about 200 million T cells. A separate validation cohort of 100 to 150 different subjects was used in addition to the approximately 670-subject first cohort. A handful of DR-DQ haplotypes were handled as single units for association and clustering because linkage in the cohort was strong. Every repertoire in the discovery cohort had been generated on one and the same sequencing platform. The study combined high-throughput TCR immunosequencing, statistical association of individual TCRs with disease status, and machine learning to predict cytomegalovirus infection status. In a later genetic analysis, genome-wide SNP genotypes for about 55% of the roughly 670 donors were used, and that subset was treated as a discovery cohort. Alongside the repertoire data, information on donor age, sex, ethnicity and CMV serostatus was compiled. An early release that covered fewer than 750 HLA-typed donors contained about 300 gigabases of sequencing data and tens of millions of unique TCR sequences. Among 300 to 450 genotyped donors of the cohort, an average of approximately 240,000 unique TCR beta nucleotide sequences were sequenced per donor, roughly a sixth of them non-productive. The study used immunosequencing to profile the T cell repertoires of around 600 subjects and linked those repertoires to cytomegalovirus serostatus. Typing coverage differed by locus: A, B, C, DRB1 and DQB1 were typed in roughly 620-640 donors, DQA1 in 522, DPA1 in approximately 600, and DPB1 in 450 to 480. A later analysis re-analyzed previously published TCR beta repertoires from about 600 donors and added high-resolution HLA genotyping to study TCR occurrence patterns. Of the approximately 400 genotyped donors, 81% fell in the genetic ancestry cluster associated with self-reported Caucasian donors. The study aimed to test whether signatures of past pathogen exposure could be identified by cataloging public T cell receptors. In the later analysis, no new phenotypic data were used to find candidate immune exposures; instead, reliance was placed on TCR beta sequences and their occurrence across donors. In an earlier analysis of roughly 580 of the donors, high-throughput TCR beta sequencing was used to judge whether each TCR beta V gene segment behaved as functional or pseudogenic. HLA typing covered class I and class II loci at four-digit resolution. Overall results and qualifications from the work: Around 16 rarely observed V segments, including chromosome 9 orphons, were excluded from the earlier analysis of approximately 500 of the donors because counts were too low. In this cohort, only TCR beta chains were sequenced, and detectable features were limited by the absence of alpha or paired-chain data. In the study, some 180 TCR beta chains were listed as associated with cytomegalovirus. In both the original and validation cohorts, the classifier was reported to diagnose cytomegalovirus status with high specificity and sensitivity. V-gene and J-gene trimming of TCR beta chains was associated with a missense DCLRE1C variant in a later genetic analysis, and the association was replicated in an independent cohort. A later analysis found that HLA-associated TCR beta chains were more clonally expanded and had lower generation probabilities than equally common non-associated chains. A later analysis found that TCR association rates varied across HLA loci, with DRB1 alleles showing the most associated TCRs and HLA-C alleles the fewest. Because HLA typing was unavailable for some donors at each locus, only the typed subset was used in association tests. A later analysis reported that several top co-occurrence clusters appeared linked to parvovirus B19, influenza, CMV and Epstein-Barr virus. Correlated functional status among segregating V segments might reflect linkage disequilibrium, but an unknown experimental factor could not be ruled out. A cluster of highly shared sequence variants was judged likely to be a technical artifact of the sequencing pipeline. In a later analysis, most CMV-associated TCR beta chains were found to appear HLA-restricted, with HLA associations seemingly driven largely by CMV exposure. When HLA alleles, especially DR and DQ, strongly co-occurred, TCR associations were difficult to assign to individual alleles. An earlier analysis of 450 to 750 of the donors showed that most TCR beta V segments appeared in productive rearrangements either about 90% or about 30% of the time, which broadly matched IMGT annotations. A later genetic analysis reported fewer N-insertions in productive TCRs among donors in an Asian-associated ancestry cluster than the roughly 640-donor mean. Across donors, most TCR sequences were observed very rarely, whereas some public TCRs were present in many individuals. It was suggested by the authors that the approach could potentially be generalized to other disease states and immunological phenotypes. A further reported finding was that TCR beta sequences accurately predicted the HLA-A and HLA-B alleles for most subjects in the first cohort. Some IMGT-functional V segments, including TRBV6-2 and TRBV6-3, could not be distinguished by the 87-base-pair reads and were therefore excluded. The only immune exposure information available for the cohort was CMV serostatus. Sequencing depth was assumed to be roughly uniform across donors in the presence/absence analyses, though that assumption may not hold. Three of the identified cytomegalovirus-associated TCR beta chains were confirmed in vitro to be specific for cytomegalovirus antigens. In a later analysis, some 17,000 TCR beta sequences were associated with specific HLA alleles at a false discovery rate of 0.05.

Points on this clone: Its target antigen remains unknown. Per-nucleotide qualities are absent, and no much larger clonotype sits a single base away.

The library came from the immunoSEQ multiplex PCR assay. For the multiplex PCR, a mixture combining 60 forward primers for TCR Vbeta segments and 13 reverse primers for TCR Jbeta segments was used. Amplification of the CDR3 region of rearranged TCR beta genes was performed with a multiplex PCR assay on genomic DNA. Amplified TCR beta libraries were sequenced as 87-base-pair reads on the Illumina HiSeq System. In the authors' own workflow: In a later analysis, 70 million to 95 million unique TCR beta chains were counted across the roughly 700 repertoires, and roughly 11 million of these chains were shared by at least two donors. Raw reads were error-corrected and collapsed into unique sequences by a nearest-neighbor algorithm in which closely related sequences were merged to remove PCR and sequencing errors. Alignment of CDR3 sequences to IMGT reference sequences was used to assign V, D and J gene segments. For a sequence to be retained, at least a six-nucleotide match to both a V gene segment and a J gene segment was required. Rearrangements were called productive when the CDR3 lacked stop codons and stayed in frame with V and J; all others were non-productive. Following IMGT convention, CDR3 was defined as the stretch from the second conserved V-encoded cysteine to the conserved J-encoded phenylalanine. The earlier analysis of roughly 590 of the donors excluded any sequence lacking an unambiguous match to a single V gene segment. An earlier analysis of several hundred of the donors called V segments functional above 56.7% productive rearrangements and segregating when the between-donor standard deviation exceeded 5%. A statistical classification framework was built to diagnose cytomegalovirus status from the catalog of TCR beta chain sequences. In a later analysis, TCR nucleotide sequences were compared against IMGT/GENE-DB human TR gene sequences so that V and J genes could be assigned. A later analysis assigned CDR3 sequences and most-parsimonious VDJ recombination scenarios with the TCRdist pipeline. In a later analysis, each TCR beta chain was defined by its CDR3 amino acid sequence together with its V-gene family, and reads lacking a unique V-gene family were excluded. A later analysis removed 592 highly shared, low-generation-probability nucleotide sequences to deal with suspected cross-contamination and a sequencing artifact. In a later analysis, a clonal expansion index for each public chain was calculated from normalized within-repertoire ranks of inferred template counts. A later analysis computed generation probabilities with a VDJ recombination model fitted to out-of-frame rearrangements, and checked the results against IGoR. A later analysis scored TCR-TCR, TCR-HLA and TCR-CMV co-occurrence with hypergeometric tests, applying a repertoire-size bias correction to TCR pairs. In a later analysis, false discovery rates were estimated by permuting HLA or CMV assignments 20 times. In a later analysis, co-occurring TCRs were grouped with DBSCAN, and TCRdist sequence similarity was added when clustering was performed within HLA-allele-positive subsets. Repertoires with fewer than 30,000 or more than 120,000 public chains were left out of co-occurrence clustering, as were five repertoires with anomalous nucleotide sharing. This immuneACCESS table, as held by TCRdb, lists in-frame sequences with V and J called but not all clones. Of the missing ones, under half trace to an unresolved V gene in checked studies; the others have no known cause. V, J and clone size reflect that table, while D and trimming were determined from the DNA. Within this sample are around 100,000 clones, with over 65% of them counted one time only. Of the sample, about 4% falls within the top ten clones.

The cohort was made up of hundreds of healthy bone marrow donors. At the time of sampling, every cohort member was nominally healthy, though immune exposures that went unrecorded were likely present. The donor tested CMV seropositive and was one of the 289 seropositive cohort members. A peripheral blood sample was provided by each donor, and peripheral blood mononuclear cells were used for TCR beta sequencing. Genomic DNA extraction from the blood cell samples was performed with the Qiagen DNeasy Blood Extraction Kit. V is cut back by 2 bases and J by 0 bases, with 7 bases in the junction unmatched. From the cysteine through the phenylalanine, the CDR3 covers 17 amino acids. Just the 51-base CDR3 DNA is kept, in frame starting at base 1. Via the germline V gene, CDR1 is SGHRS and CDR2 YFSETQ.

The chain is encoded by TRBV5-1 joined to TRBJ2-7, with 11 junctional bases fitting TRBD2. This TCR was sampled from a woman between 35 and 50 years old in good health and CMV-seropositive. The sample taken for sequencing was PBMCs. DNA sequence: TGCGCCAGCAGCTTCGGAGGGGGACTAGCGGCCTCCTACGAGCAGTACTTC. Translated, it gives CASSFGGGLAASYEQYF. When the CDR3 is completed using the reference TRBV5-1 and TRBJ2-7 genes on either side, the full variable domain is KAGVTQTPRYLIKTRGQQVTLSCSPISGHRSVSWYQQTPGQGLQFLFEYFSETQRNKGNFPGRFSGRQFSNSRSEMNVSTLELGDSALYLCASSFGGGLAASYEQYFGPGTRLTVT.